This T cell receptor beta chain is from a study of blood T cells in healthy people across ages. Overall study: Through template switching, about one barcoded beta molecule was captured per two T cells, as measured in model experiments. Findings and limits, study-wide: Total diversity from one million sequenced T cells was likely underestimated.

The sample holds a few counts of this clonotype. What it binds is unknown. Trimming removed 1 base at V and 5 bases at J, with 15 bases between. Germline V gene data show CDR1 as MGHDK and CDR2 as SYGVNS. This CDR3 has 16 amino acids. The individuals who served as donors were healthy Caucasians living in Russia, aged roughly 6 to 90. A second 7 to 11 cycle PCR used barcoded and J-beta primers. Through a template-switch adaptor with 12 random nucleotides, each cDNA molecule received a tag. TCRdb reprocessed the 5' RACE reads with MiXCR, giving one entry per CDR3 protein. Seen here are 540,000 or so distinct CDR3 sequences, 25% to 30% observed once, and the top ten hold about 18%.

The genes are TRBV25-1 and TRBJ2-1; perhaps D is TRBD1 or TRBD2 (5 bases each). The sample consisted of blood. The source is a woman aged 70-85 years in good health. The CDR3 spells CASSEWVGGRDNEQFF. CDR3 nucleotide sequence: TGTGCCAGCAGTGAATGGGTAGGAGGCAGGGACAATGAGCAGTTCTTC.